What follows describes a single T cell receptor beta chain. This entry is derived from a study of T cell responses to AZD1222 COVID-19 vaccine. The assay was immunoSEQ multiplex PCR, and TCRdb's table has in-frame clones only and misses some. The repertoire has more than 150,000 clones, about 90% of them found once; the top ten carry approximately 1.3%. The ends lost 3 bases at V and 5 bases at J; junction bases unmatched: 6. This CDR3 has 16 residues. Germline V lookup: CDR1 LNHNV, CDR2 YYDKDF (reference sequence). V gene TRBV15 combines with J gene TRBJ2-2; 10 bases line up with TRBD2. The sequenced sample was peripheral blood, obtained 28 days after the second AZD1222 dose. The source of this sequence is an adult who received the AZD1222 COVID-19 vaccine. CDR3 coding DNA: TGTGCCACCAGCAGGGAACTAGCGGGATTTACCGGGGAGCTGTTTTTT. This codes for CATSRELAGFTGELFF.